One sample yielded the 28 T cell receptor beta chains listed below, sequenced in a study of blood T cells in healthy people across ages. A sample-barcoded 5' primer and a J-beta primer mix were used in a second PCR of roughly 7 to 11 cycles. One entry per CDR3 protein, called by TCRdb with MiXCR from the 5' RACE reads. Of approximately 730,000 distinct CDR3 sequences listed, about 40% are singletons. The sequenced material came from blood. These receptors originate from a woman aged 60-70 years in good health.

The CDR3 DNA reads TGTGCCAGCAGCCAGCAGGGGGTAAGGGGTTACGAGCAGTACTTC. Translating it yields CASSQQGVRGYEQYF. This rearrangement joins TRBV7-2 to TRBJ2-7, with TRBD1 identical over 7 bases. Trimming at V came to 5 bases and at J to 4 bases, leaving 11 bases not matched to a gene. The CDR3 sequence is 15 residues long. Germline V gene data show CDR1 as SGHTA and CDR2 as FQGNSA.

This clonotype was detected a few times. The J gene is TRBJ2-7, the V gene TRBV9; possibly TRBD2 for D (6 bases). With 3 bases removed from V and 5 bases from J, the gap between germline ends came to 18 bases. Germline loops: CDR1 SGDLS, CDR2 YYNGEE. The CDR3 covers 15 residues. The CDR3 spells CASSGAGRWGDEQYF. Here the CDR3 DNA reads TGTGCCAGCAGCGGAGCTGGGAGGTGGGGCGACGAGCAGTACTTC.

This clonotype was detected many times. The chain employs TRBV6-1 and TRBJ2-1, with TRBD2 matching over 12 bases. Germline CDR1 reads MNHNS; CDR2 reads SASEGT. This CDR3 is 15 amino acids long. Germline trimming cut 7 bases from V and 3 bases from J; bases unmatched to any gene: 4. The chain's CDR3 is CASIPTSGGYNEQFF. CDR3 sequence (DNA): TGTGCCAGCATTCCGACTAGCGGGGGCTACAATGAGCAGTTCTTC.

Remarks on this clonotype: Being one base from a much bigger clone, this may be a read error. The CDR3 DNA reads as TGTGCCAGCAGCTTAGGGCCCTCGCTTAGCGGGCCCCCAAAAGGCTCCTACAATGAGCAGTACTTC. Translating gives CASSLGPSLSGPPKGSYNEQYF. This chain uses TRBV7-2 with TRBJ2-1; 7 bases fit TRBD2. TRBJ2-7 matches the DNA end more closely, so the J call is doubtful. This CDR3 is built from 22 residues. Germline V CDR1 and CDR2: SGHTA, FQGNSA.

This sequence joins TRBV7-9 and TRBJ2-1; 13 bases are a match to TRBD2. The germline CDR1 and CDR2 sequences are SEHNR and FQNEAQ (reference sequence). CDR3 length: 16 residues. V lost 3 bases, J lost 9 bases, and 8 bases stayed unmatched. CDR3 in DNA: TGTGCCAGCAGCTTCGGACTAGCGGGAGACCTCGGTGAGCAGTTCTTC. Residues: CASSFGLAGDLGEQFF.

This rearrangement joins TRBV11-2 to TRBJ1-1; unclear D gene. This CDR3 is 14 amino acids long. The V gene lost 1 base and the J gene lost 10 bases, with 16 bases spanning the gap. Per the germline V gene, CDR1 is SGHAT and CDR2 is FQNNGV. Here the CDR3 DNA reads TGTGCCAGCAGCTTAGTGTCGGCACCGGAGGGAGCTTTCTTT. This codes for CASSLVSAPEGAFF.

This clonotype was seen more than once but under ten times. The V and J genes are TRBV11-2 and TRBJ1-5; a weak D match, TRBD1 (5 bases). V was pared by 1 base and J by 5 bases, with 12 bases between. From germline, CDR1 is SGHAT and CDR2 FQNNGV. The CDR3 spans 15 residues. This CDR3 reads CASSLAPGDDQPQHF. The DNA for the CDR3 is TGTGCCAGCAGCTTAGCCCCCGGGGACGATCAGCCCCAGCATTTT.

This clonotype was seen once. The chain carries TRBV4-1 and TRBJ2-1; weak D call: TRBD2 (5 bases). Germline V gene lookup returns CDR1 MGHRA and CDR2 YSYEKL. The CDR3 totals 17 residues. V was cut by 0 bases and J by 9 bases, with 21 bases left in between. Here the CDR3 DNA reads TGCGCCAGCAGCCAAGATCCTCTAGACTATGAGCTTGGTGAGCAGTTCTTC. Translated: CASSQDPLDYELGEQFF.

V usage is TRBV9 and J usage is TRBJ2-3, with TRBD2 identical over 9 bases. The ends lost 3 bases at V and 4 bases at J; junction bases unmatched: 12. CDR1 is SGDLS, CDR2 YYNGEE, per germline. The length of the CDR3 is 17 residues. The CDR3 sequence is CASSGSGAGGPADTQYF. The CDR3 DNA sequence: TGTGCCAGCAGCGGATCGGGGGCGGGAGGGCCCGCAGATACGCAGTATTTT. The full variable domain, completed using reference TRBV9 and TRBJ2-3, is DSGVTQTPKHLITATGQRVTLRCSPRSGDLSVYWYQQSLDQGLQFLIQYYNGEERAKGNILERFSAQQFPDLHSELNLSSLELGDSALYFCASSGSGAGGPADTQYFGPGTRLTVL.

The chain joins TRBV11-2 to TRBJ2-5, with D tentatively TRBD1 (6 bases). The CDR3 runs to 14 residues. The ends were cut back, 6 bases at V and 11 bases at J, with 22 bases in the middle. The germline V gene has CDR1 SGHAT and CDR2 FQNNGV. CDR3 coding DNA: TGTGCCAGCAGGGCGGACAGTTCCTACAATGAGCAGTACTTC. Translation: CASRADSSYNEQYF.

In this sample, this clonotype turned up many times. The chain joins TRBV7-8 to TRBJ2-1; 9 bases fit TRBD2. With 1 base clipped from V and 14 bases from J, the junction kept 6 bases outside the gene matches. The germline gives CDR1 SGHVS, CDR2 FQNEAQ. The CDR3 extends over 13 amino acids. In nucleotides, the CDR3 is TGTGCCAGCAGCTTAGGAGTCGCGGGAGGGAAGTTCTTC. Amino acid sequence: CASSLGVAGGKFF.

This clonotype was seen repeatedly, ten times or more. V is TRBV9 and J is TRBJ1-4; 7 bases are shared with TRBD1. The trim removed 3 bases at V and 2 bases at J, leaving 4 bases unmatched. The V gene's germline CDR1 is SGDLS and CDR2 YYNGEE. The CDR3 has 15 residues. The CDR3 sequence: CASSGQGWTNEKLFF. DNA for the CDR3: TGTGCCAGCAGCGGACAGGGTTGGACTAATGAAAAACTGTTTTTT.

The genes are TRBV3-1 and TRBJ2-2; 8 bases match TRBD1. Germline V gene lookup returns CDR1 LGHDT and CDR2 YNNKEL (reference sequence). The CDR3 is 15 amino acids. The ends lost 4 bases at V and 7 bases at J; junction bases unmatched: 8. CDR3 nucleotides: TGTGCCAGCAGCCGATTCGACAGGGGAGGCGGGGAGCTGTTTTTT. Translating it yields CASSRFDRGGGELFF.

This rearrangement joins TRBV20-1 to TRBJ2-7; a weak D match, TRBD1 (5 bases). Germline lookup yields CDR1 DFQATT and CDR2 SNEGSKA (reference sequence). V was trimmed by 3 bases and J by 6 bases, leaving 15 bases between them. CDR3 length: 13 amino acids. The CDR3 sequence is CSARGPWEGEQYF. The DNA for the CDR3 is TGCAGTGCTAGGGGGCCCTGGGAAGGCGAGCAGTACTTC.

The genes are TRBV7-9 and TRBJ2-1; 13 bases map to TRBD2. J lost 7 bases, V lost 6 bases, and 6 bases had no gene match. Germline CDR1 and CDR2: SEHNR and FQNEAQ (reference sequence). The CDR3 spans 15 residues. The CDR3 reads CASRRTSGSDNEQFF. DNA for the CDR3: TGTGCCAGCAGACGGACTAGCGGGAGTGATAATGAGCAGTTCTTC.

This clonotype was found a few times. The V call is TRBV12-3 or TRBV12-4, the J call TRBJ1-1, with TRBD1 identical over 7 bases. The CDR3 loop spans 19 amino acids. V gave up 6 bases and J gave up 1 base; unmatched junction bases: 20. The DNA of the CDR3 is TGTGCCAGCAGATACAGGGGTAGGGGAGGCCTTTCCAAGAACACTGAAGCTTTCTTT. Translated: CASRYRGRGGLSKNTEAFF.

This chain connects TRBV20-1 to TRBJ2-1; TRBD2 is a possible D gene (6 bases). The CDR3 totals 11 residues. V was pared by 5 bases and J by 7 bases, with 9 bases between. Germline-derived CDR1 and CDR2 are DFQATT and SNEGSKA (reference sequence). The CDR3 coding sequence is TGCAGTGCTGGGGACTCAAATGAGCAGTTCTTC. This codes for CSAGDSNEQFF.

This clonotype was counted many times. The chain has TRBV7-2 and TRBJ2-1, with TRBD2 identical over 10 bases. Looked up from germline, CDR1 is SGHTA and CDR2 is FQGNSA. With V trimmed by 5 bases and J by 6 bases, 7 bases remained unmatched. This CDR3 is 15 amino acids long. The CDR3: CASSLDSGGANEQFF. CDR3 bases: TGTGCCAGCAGCCTCGACAGCGGGGGGGCCAATGAGCAGTTCTTC. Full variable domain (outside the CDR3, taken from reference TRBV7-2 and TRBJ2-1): GAGVSQSPSNKVTEKGKDVELRCDPISGHTALYWYRQSLGQGLEFLIYFQGNSAPDKSGLPSDRFSAERTGGSVSTLTIQRTQQEDSAVYLCASSLDSGGANEQFFGPGTRLTVL.

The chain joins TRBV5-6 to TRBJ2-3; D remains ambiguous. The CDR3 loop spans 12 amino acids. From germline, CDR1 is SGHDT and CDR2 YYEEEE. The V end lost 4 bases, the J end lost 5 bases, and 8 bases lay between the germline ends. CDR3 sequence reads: CASSTVVDTQYF. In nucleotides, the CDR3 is TGTGCCAGCAGCACCGTGGTAGATACGCAGTATTTT.

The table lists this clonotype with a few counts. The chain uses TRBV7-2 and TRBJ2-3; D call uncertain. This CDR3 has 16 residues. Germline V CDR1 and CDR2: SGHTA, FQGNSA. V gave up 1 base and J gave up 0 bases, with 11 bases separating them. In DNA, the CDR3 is TGTGCCAGCAGCTTAGTTCACTACCCTAGCACAGATACGCAGTATTTT. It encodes CASSLVHYPSTDTQYF.

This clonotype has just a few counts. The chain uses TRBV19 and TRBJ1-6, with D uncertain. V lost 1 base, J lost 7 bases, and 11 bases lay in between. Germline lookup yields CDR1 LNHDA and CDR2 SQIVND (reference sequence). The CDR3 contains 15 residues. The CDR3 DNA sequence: TGTGCCAGTAGTATAGTGCCTCTACCCAATTCACCCCTCCACTTT. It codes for CASSIVPLPNSPLHF.

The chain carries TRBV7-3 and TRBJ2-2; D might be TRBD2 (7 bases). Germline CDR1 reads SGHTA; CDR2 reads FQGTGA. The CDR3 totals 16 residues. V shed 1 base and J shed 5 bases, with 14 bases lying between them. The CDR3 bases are TGTGCCAGCAGCTTAAGGGGGGGGGCGATGACCGGGGAGCTGTTTTTT. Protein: CASSLRGGAMTGELFF.

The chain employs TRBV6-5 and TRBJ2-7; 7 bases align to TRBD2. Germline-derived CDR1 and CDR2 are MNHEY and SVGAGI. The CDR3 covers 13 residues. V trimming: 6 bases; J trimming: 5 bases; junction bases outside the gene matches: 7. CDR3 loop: CASRTSRPDEQYF. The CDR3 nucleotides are TGTGCCAGCAGGACTAGCAGACCCGACGAGCAGTACTTC.

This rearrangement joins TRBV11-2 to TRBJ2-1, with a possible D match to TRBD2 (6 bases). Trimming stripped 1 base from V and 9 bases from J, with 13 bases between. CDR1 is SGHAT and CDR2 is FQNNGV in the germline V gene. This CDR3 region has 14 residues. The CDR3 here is CASSLGLAGIEQFF. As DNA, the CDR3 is TGTGCCAGCAGCTTAGGTCTGGCGGGGATTGAGCAGTTCTTC.

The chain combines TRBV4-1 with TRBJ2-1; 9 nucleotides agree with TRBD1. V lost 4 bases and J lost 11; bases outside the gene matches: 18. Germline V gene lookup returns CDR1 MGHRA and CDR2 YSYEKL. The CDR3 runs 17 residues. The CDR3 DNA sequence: TGCGCCAGCAGCCCTAAACATGGGACAGGGTTTCTAAATAAGCAGTTCTTC. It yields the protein CASSPKHGTGFLNKQFF.

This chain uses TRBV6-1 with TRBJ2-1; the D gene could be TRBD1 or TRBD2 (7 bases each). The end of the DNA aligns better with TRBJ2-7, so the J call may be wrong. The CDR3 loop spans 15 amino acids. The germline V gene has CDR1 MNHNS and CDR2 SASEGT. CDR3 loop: CASSKRDSAYNEQYF. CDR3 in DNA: TGTGCCAGCTCGAAGCGGGACAGCGCCTACAATGAGCAGTACTTC.

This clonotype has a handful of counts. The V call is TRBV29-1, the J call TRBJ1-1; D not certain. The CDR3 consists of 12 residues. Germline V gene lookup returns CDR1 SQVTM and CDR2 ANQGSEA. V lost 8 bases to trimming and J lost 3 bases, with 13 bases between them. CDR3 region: CSSKYLDTEAFF. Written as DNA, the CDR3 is TGCAGCTCAAAGTACCTGGACACTGAAGCTTTCTTT.

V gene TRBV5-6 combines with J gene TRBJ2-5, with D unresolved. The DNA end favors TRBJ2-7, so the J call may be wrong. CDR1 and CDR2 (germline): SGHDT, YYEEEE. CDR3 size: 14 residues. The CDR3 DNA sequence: TGTGCCAGCAGCTTGGGTGGGGATACCTACGAGCAGTACTTC. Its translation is CASSLGGDTYEQYF.